This T cell receptor beta chain was identified in a study of T cells in Graves' hyperthyroidism and ophthalmopathy. A few counts support this clonotype. Amplified TCR beta CDR3 regions derived from RNA transcripts. HTBI primers were used for first-round RT-PCR of the TCR CDR3. TCRdb used MiXCR to reprocess the multiplex PCR reads, holding one entry per CDR3 protein. The table lists 750,000 to 950,000 distinct CDR3 sequences, around 38% of them singletons. Sequencing input: blood. The origin of this receptor is a man between 18 and 29 years old with Graves' hyperthyroidism.

CDR3 sequence (DNA): TGTGCCAGTAGTATAGACGGGACAGGGAACACTGAAGCTTTCTTT. It encodes CASSIDGTGNTEAFF. The V gene is TRBV19, the J gene TRBJ1-1; 8 bases align to TRBD1. Trimming removed 0 bases from V and 1 base from J; junction bases left unmatched: 1. The CDR3 is 15 residues long. From germline, CDR1 is LNHDA and CDR2 SQIVND (reference sequence).